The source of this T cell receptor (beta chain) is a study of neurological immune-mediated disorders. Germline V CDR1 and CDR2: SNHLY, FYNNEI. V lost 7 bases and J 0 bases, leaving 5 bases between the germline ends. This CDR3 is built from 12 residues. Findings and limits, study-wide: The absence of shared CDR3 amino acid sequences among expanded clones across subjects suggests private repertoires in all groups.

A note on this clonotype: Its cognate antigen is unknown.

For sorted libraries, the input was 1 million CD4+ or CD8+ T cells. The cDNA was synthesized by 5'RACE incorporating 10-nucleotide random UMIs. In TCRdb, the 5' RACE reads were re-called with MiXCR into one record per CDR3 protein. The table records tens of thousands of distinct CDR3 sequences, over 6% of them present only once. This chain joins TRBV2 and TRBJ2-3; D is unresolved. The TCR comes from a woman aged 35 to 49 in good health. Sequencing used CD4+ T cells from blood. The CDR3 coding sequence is TGTGCCAGCATAGCTAGCACAGATACGCAGTATTTT. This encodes CASIASTDTQYF. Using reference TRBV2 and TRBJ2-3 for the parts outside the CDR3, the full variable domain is EPEVTQTPSHQVTQMGQEVILRCVPISNHLYFYWYRQILGQKVEFLVSFYNNEISEKSEIFDDQFSVERPDGSNFTLKIRSTKLEDSAMYFCASIASTDTQYFGPGTRLTVL.